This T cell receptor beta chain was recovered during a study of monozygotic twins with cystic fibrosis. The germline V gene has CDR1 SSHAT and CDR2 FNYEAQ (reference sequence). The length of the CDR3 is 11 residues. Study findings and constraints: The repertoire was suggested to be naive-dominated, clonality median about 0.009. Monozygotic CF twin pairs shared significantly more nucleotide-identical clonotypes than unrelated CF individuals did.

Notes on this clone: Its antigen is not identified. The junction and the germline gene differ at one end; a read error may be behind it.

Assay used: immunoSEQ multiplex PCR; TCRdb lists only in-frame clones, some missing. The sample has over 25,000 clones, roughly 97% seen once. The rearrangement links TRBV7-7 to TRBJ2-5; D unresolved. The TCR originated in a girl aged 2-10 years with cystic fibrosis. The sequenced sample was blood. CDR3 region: CASSSEETQYF. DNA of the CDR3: TGTGCTAGCAGCTCGGAAGAGACCCAGTACTTC.